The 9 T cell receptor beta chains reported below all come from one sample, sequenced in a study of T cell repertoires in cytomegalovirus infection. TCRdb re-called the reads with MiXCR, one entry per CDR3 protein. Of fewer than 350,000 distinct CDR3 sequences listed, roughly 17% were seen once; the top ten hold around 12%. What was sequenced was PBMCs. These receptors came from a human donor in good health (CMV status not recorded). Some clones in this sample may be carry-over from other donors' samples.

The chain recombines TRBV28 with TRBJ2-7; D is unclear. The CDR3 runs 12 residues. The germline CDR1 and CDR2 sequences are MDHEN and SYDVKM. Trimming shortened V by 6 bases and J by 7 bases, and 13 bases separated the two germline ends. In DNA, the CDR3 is TGTGCCAGCAGGAGCCAGGTGTGGGAGCAGTACTTC. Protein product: CASRSQVWEQYF.

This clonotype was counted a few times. Here the CDR3 reads CASTGQGPFSGANVLTF. The CDR3 coding sequence is TGTGCCAGCACTGGACAGGGACCTTTCTCTGGGGCCAACGTCCTGACTTTC. V usage is TRBV6-6 and J usage is TRBJ2-6; 8 bases are shared with TRBD1. The CDR3 consists of 17 residues. Germline assignment: CDR1 MNHNY and CDR2 SVGAGI (reference sequence). The V and J ends lost 7 bases and 0 bases, in that order; junction bases with no gene match: 8.

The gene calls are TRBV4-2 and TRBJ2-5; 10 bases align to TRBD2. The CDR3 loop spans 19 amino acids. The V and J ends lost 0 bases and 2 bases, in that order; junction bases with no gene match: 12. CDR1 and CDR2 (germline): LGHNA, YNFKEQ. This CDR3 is CASSQDGPSSGGLQETQYF. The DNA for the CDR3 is TGTGCCAGCAGCCAAGATGGACCCAGTAGCGGGGGGTTACAAGAGACCCAGTACTTC.

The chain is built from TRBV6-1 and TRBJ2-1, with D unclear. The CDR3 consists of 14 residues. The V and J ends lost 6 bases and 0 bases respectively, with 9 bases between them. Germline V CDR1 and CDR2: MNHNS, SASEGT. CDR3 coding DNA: TGTGCCAGCAGGGAATTCAGCTCCTACAATGAGCAGTTCTTC. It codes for CASREFSSYNEQFF.

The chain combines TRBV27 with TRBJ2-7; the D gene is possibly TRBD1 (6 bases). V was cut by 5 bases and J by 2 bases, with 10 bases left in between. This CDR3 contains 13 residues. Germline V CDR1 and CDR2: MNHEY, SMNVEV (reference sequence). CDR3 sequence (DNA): TGTGCCAGCAGTCGGGACACAGCCTACGAGCAGTACTTC. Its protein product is CASSRDTAYEQYF.

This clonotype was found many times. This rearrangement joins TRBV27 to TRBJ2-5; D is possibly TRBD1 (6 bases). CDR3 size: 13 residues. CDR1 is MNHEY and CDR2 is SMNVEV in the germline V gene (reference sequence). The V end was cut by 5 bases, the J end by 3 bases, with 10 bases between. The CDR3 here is CASSRTAEETQYF. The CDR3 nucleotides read TGTGCCAGCAGTAGGACAGCCGAAGAGACCCAGTACTTC.

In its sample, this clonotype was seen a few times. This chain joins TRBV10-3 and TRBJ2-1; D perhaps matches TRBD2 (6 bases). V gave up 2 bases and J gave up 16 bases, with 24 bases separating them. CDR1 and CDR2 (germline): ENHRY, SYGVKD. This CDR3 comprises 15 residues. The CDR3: CAISEGLISNEPLFF. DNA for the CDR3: TGTGCCATCAGTGAGGGACTAATCTCCAATGAGCCTCTCTTCTTC.

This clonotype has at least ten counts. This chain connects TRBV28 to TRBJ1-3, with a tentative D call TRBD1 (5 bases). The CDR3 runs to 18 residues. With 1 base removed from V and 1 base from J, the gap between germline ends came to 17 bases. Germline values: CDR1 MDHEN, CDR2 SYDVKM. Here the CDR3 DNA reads TGTGCCAGCAGTTTATCCTTTTTCAGGGCTGGGTCTGGAAACACCATATATTTT. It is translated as CASSLSFFRAGSGNTIYF.

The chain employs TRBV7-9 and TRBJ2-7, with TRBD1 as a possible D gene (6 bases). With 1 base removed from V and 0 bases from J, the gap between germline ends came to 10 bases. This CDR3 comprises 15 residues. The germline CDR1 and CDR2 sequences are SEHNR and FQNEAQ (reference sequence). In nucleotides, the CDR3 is TGTGCCAGCAGCTTAGGCCAGGGGCTCTCCTACGAGCAGTACTTC. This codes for CASSLGQGLSYEQYF.